The 29 T cell receptor beta chains below come from one sample, sequenced in a study of blood T cells in healthy people across ages. A second PCR of about 6 to 11 cycles used a sample-barcoded 5' primer and a J-beta primer mix. TCRdb processed the 5' RACE reads anew with MiXCR; each CDR3 protein has one entry. The data contain around 1,700,000 distinct CDR3 sequences, under 30% of them seen just once; the ten biggest clones take up 6.5% to 8.5%. Sequencing was done on a sample of blood. These receptors were obtained from a woman aged 25 to 39 in good health.

The V and J genes are TRBV7-9 and TRBJ2-3, with D tentatively TRBD2 (6 bases). Trimming removed 4 bases at V and 4 bases at J, with 18 bases between. CDR3 length: 16 amino acids. Germline assignment: CDR1 SEHNR and CDR2 FQNEAQ (reference sequence). The CDR3 nucleotides read TGTGCCAGCAGCTCCTTCGGGGGTGGGCGGGCAGATACGCAGTATTTT. Translating gives CASSSFGGGRADTQYF.

Regarding this clonotype: A much bigger clone sits one base away, suggesting this may be a read error. This rearrangement joins TRBV7-2 to TRBJ2-4; 12 positions match TRBD2. CDR1 and CDR2 from the germline V gene are SGHTA and FQGNSA. The junction had 12 bases not matched to a gene; V was cut back by 5 bases and J by 13 bases. This CDR3 has 15 residues. CDR3 amino acids: CASSRLAGAYNEQYF. As DNA, the CDR3 is TGTGCCAGCAGCCGACTAGCGGGAGCTTACAATGAGCAGTACTTC.

J is TRBJ2-3 and V is TRBV3-1; D perhaps matches TRBD1 (5 bases). CDR3 length: 15 residues. V was shortened by 0 bases and J by 3 bases, with 10 bases between the two germline ends. Germline V CDR1 and CDR2: LGHDT, YNNKEL (reference sequence). The CDR3 DNA reads TGTGCCAGCAGCCAAGAAACGGCAGGGACAGATACGCAGTATTTT. Residues: CASSQETAGTDTQYF.

This rearrangement joins TRBV12-3 or TRBV12-4 to TRBJ1-5; 8 bases map to TRBD1. The trim removed 7 bases at V and 4 bases at J, leaving 9 bases unmatched. The CDR3 contains 15 residues. In nucleotides, the CDR3 is TGTGCCAGCAACCCGACAGGGGCGCCGAATCAGCCCCAGCATTTT. Protein: CASNPTGAPNQPQHF.

This clonotype has a handful of counts. The rearrangement links TRBV5-1 to TRBJ2-2, with D tentatively TRBD2 (5 bases). This CDR3 is built from 16 residues. V was pared by 4 bases and J by 5 bases, with 18 bases between. Germline V gives CDR1 SGHRS, CDR2 YFSETQ. CDR3 region: CASSPDTLAITGELFF. In nucleotides, the CDR3 is TGCGCCAGCAGCCCTGACACCTTAGCGATAACCGGGGAGCTGTTTTTT.

In the case of this clonotype: Likely a read error: the CDR3 ends without its conserved phenylalanine or tryptophan. The chain combines TRBV20-1 with TRBJ2-1; TRBD2 is a possible D gene (7 bases). V was clipped by 3 bases and J by 2 bases, with 17 bases between them. The length of the CDR3 is 16 residues. Germline V lookup: CDR1 DFQATT, CDR2 SNEGSKA (reference sequence). DNA of the CDR3: TGCAGTGCTAGTCTATTTGCGGGGGCGGCCTACAATGAGCAGTTCTTA. This translates into CSASLFAGAAYNEQFL.

A few counts support this clonotype. This rearrangement joins TRBV6-1 to TRBJ1-5, with D perhaps matching TRBD1 (5 bases). V shed 9 bases and J shed 3 bases, with 12 bases lying between them. CDR3 length equals 13 residues. In germline, CDR1 is MNHNS, CDR2 SASEGT. This CDR3 reads CASTGTYNQPQHF. The CDR3 nucleotides are TGTGCCAGTACGGGGACGTACAATCAGCCCCAGCATTTT.

This clonotype was observed many times. The rearrangement links TRBV12-3 or TRBV12-4 to TRBJ2-1; 10 bases fit TRBD2. V was pared by 3 bases and J by 6 bases, with 2 bases of the junction left unmatched. There are 14 residues in the CDR3. The CDR3 protein is CASSFQRGGNEQFF. CDR3 nucleotides: TGTGCCAGCAGTTTCCAGCGGGGGGGCAATGAGCAGTTCTTC.

For the CDR3, the DNA is TGTGCCAGCAGCTTAGCCCTCCTTGGGCAGGGCGAAGCCAAAAACATTCAGTACTTC. This translates into CASSLALLGQGEAKNIQYF. The chain recombines TRBV7-9 with TRBJ2-4, with D perhaps matching TRBD1 (5 bases). The CDR3 runs 19 residues. Germline-derived CDR1 and CDR2 are SEHNR and FQNEAQ (reference sequence). Deletions cut 0 bases from V and 0 bases from J, with 18 bases between. Based on the CDR3 plus reference TRBV7-9 and TRBJ2-4, the full variable domain is DTGVSQNPRHKITKRGQNVTFRCDPISEHNRLYWYRQTLGQGPEFLTYFQNEAQLEKSRLLSDRFSAERPKGSFSTLEIQRTEQGDSAMYLCASSLALLGQGEAKNIQYFGAGTRLSVL.

This clonotype was found a few times. One junction end does not reproduce the germline sequence, and a read error may be involved. The chain carries TRBV20-1 and TRBJ2-1, with 10 bases that match TRBD2. There are 14 residues in the CDR3. Germline V gene lookup returns CDR1 DFQATT and CDR2 SNEGSKA (reference sequence). CDR3 nucleotide sequence: TGCAGTGCCAGAGCGGGGGGGCCTGCATATGAGCAGTTCTTC. Protein product: CSARAGGPAYEQFF.

This clonotype was observed a handful of times. The V call is TRBV27, the J call TRBJ1-2; tentative D call: TRBD1 (5 bases). Per the germline V gene, CDR1 is MNHEY and CDR2 is SMNVEV (reference sequence). The CDR3 runs 14 residues. Between the trimmed V and J ends, which lost 5 bases and 7 bases, there was a span of 17 bases. The CDR3 reads CASSPQGLSSGYTF. CDR3 DNA: TGTGCCAGCAGTCCCCAGGGTTTGTCCAGTGGCTACACCTTC.

In the case of this clonotype: A clone one base away is much larger, so this may be a read error. The V and J genes are TRBV10-3 and TRBJ2-1; D is ambiguous. Germline assignment: CDR1 ENHRY and CDR2 SYGVKD. V was trimmed by 0 bases and J by 12 bases, leaving 6 bases between them. The CDR3 length is 11 residues. CDR3 sequence reads: CAISESDGQFF. Written as DNA, the CDR3 is TGTGCCATCAGTGAGTCAGATGGGCAGTTCTTC.

The chain is built from TRBV20-1 and TRBJ2-5; 7 bases line up with TRBD1. V was pared by 3 bases and J by 10 bases, with 17 bases of the junction left unmatched. CDR3 length: 15 residues. Germline V gene data show CDR1 as DFQATT and CDR2 as SNEGSKA (reference sequence). In nucleotides, the CDR3 is TGCAGTGCTAGCGATATAAGGACAGGCAGGAGAGACCAGTACTTC. Residues: CSASDIRTGRRDQYF.

This clonotype was detected a few times. V is TRBV20-1 and J is TRBJ1-5; D is uncertain. Between the trimmed V and J ends, which lost 1 base and 6 bases, there was a span of 13 bases. This CDR3 comprises 14 residues. CDR1 DFQATT and CDR2 SNEGSKA come from the germline V gene (reference sequence). CDR3 sequence: CSARASGGVQPQHF. In DNA, the CDR3 is TGCAGTGCTAGAGCCTCAGGAGGAGTTCAGCCCCAGCATTTT.

There are a few counts of this clonotype. The V call is TRBV2, the J call TRBJ1-1, with D unresolved. V was trimmed by 3 bases and J by 4 bases, leaving 9 bases between them. Germline-derived CDR1 and CDR2 are SNHLY and FYNNEI. There are 13 residues in the CDR3. For the CDR3, the DNA is TGTGCCAGCAGTGATTCTGGGATCACTGAAGCTTTCTTT. This translates into CASSDSGITEAFF. The complete variable domain, with remaining parts taken from reference TRBV2 and TRBJ1-1, reads EPEVTQTPSHQVTQMGQEVILRCVPISNHLYFYWYRQILGQKVEFLVSFYNNEISEKSEIFDDQFSVERPDGSNFTLKIRSTKLEDSAMYFCASSDSGITEAFFGQGTRLTVV.

V gene TRBV3-1 combines with J gene TRBJ1-6, with D tentatively TRBD1 (5 bases). The CDR3 length is 13 residues. CDR1 LGHDT and CDR2 YNNKEL come from the germline V gene (reference sequence). V lost 6 bases to trimming and J lost 7 bases, with 10 bases between them. The CDR3 here is CASREGPNSPLHF. For the CDR3, the DNA is TGTGCCAGCAGAGAGGGACCCAATTCACCCCTCCACTTT.

The table lists this clonotype with a few counts. The chain employs TRBV28 and TRBJ2-7; 8 bases map to TRBD1. In germline, CDR1 is MDHEN, CDR2 SYDVKM. This CDR3 contains 14 residues. J gave up 3 bases and V 5 bases, and 6 bases lay outside the gene matches. This CDR3 is CASSRPGQDYEQYF. The CDR3 coding sequence is TGTGCCAGCAGTCGGCCGGGACAGGACTACGAGCAGTACTTC.

The sample holds a few counts of this clonotype. The genes are TRBV28 and TRBJ2-7, with D unresolved. The length of the CDR3 is 13 residues. V lost 8 bases to trimming and J lost 0 bases, with 11 bases between them. Germline assignment: CDR1 MDHEN and CDR2 SYDVKM. CDR3 amino acids: CASRSYASYEQYF. The CDR3 coding sequence is TGTGCCAGCCGTTCGTACGCCTCCTACGAGCAGTACTTC.

This clonotype was seen many times. V is TRBV7-2 and J is TRBJ2-7; 9 bases align to TRBD1. Germline CDR1 SGHTA, CDR2 FQGNSA. V shed 4 bases and J 3 bases; nucleotides not matched to a gene: 1. The CDR3 length is 13 residues. The CDR3 coding sequence is TGTGCCAGCAGCTCGACAGGGGGCTACGAGCAGTACTTC. Translating gives CASSSTGGYEQYF.

The chain couples TRBV18 to TRBJ1-1; TRBD1 might be the D (5 bases). V was shortened by 0 bases and J by 10 bases, with 12 bases between the two germline ends. Germline V gene lookup returns CDR1 KGHSH and CDR2 LQKENI. The CDR3 extends over 13 amino acids. CDR3 amino acids: CASSPPGTPVAFF. The DNA of the CDR3 is TGTGCCAGCTCACCACCGGGGACTCCTGTAGCTTTCTTT.

About this clonotype itself: One end of the junction does not line up with germline, which may come from a read error. The chain employs TRBV20-1 and TRBJ2-6; 9 bases agree with TRBD2. The CDR3 sequence is 17 residues long. CDR1 is DFQATT and CDR2 is SNEGSKA in the germline V gene (reference sequence). CDR3 DNA: TGCGGTGCCCTTCGCCTAGCGGGGACCTCTGGGGCCAACGTCCTGACTTTC. This translates into CGALRLAGTSGANVLTF.

The gene calls are TRBV5-1 and TRBJ2-3; the D is unclear. CDR1 is SGHRS and CDR2 is YFSETQ in the germline V gene. This CDR3 region has 14 residues. The V end was cut by 3 bases, the J end by 0 bases, with 8 bases between. CDR3 in DNA: TGCGCCAGCAGCTCGACCTCTAGCACAGATACGCAGTATTTT. Translation gives CASSSTSSTDTQYF.

This sequence joins TRBV7-2 and TRBJ2-4; 7 bases align to TRBD2. CDR3 length: 19 amino acids. The germline V gene has CDR1 SGHTA and CDR2 FQGNSA. Losses at the gene ends were 2 bases for V and 0 bases for J; bases not matched to a gene: 13. The CDR3 spells CASSLLSGSGALAKNIQYF. The CDR3 bases are TGTGCCAGCAGCTTACTTAGCGGGTCAGGAGCTCTAGCCAAAAACATTCAGTACTTC.

This sequence joins TRBV6-5 and TRBJ2-5; TRBD2 is a possible D gene (7 bases). The better agreement between TRBJ2-7 and the DNA end casts doubt on the J call. This CDR3 spans 14 amino acids. CDR1 is MNHEY and CDR2 is SVGAGI in the germline V gene. As DNA, the CDR3 is TGTGCCAGCGGCGAGGGGGGGACCACCTACGAGCAGTACTTC. Translating it yields CASGEGGTTYEQYF.

The rearrangement joins TRBV11-2 to TRBJ2-7; D is perhaps TRBD1 or TRBD2 (6 bases each). Germline CDR1 is SGHAT and CDR2 is FQNNGV. Trimming shortened V by 6 bases and J by 2 bases, and 23 bases separated the two germline ends. The CDR3 covers 17 residues. CDR3 in DNA: TGTGCCAGCAGTCAACCGGGGGCAGGGCGTACGGCCTACGAGCAGTACTTC. The encoded protein is CASSQPGAGRTAYEQYF.

This chain connects TRBV18 to TRBJ1-4; 7 nucleotides agree with TRBD1. The junction had 10 bases not matched to a gene; V was cut back by 3 bases and J by 3 bases. Per germline, CDR1 KGHSH and CDR2 LQKENI. The CDR3 totals 17 residues. CDR3 DNA sequence: TGTGCCAGCTCACCTAACAGGGGTTCTTCGTCTAATGAAAAACTGTTTTTT. Translated, it gives CASSPNRGSSSNEKLFF.

This chain joins TRBV10-1 and TRBJ1-1, with TRBD1 as a possible D gene (6 bases). Trimming removed 3 bases from V and 5 bases from J, with 10 bases in between. The CDR3 is 13 residues long. Per germline, CDR1 WNHNN and CDR2 SYGVQD (reference sequence). CDR3 in amino acids: CASSEQGVTEAFF. CDR3 coding DNA: TGCGCCAGCAGTGAACAGGGTGTGACTGAAGCTTTCTTT.

The chain is built from TRBV5-1 and TRBJ2-2; D is uncertain. Trimming shortened V by 2 bases and J by 1 base, and 9 bases separated the two germline ends. The CDR3 sequence is 15 residues long. Germline V gene sequence: CDR1 SGHRS, CDR2 YFSETQ. CDR3 amino acids: CASSLQGLNTGELFF. The CDR3 DNA sequence: TGCGCCAGCAGCTTACAAGGCCTGAACACCGGGGAGCTGTTTTTT. Based on the CDR3 plus reference TRBV5-1 and TRBJ2-2, the full variable domain is KAGVTQTPRYLIKTRGQQVTLSCSPISGHRSVSWYQQTPGQGLQFLFEYFSETQRNKGNFPGRFSGRQFSNSRSEMNVSTLELGDSALYLCASSLQGLNTGELFFGEGSRLTVL.

The V and J genes are TRBV5-1 and TRBJ1-5; D remains unclear. Trimming shortened V by 5 bases and J by 2 bases, and 20 bases separated the two germline ends. The CDR3 contains 17 residues. Germline V gene data show CDR1 as SGHRS and CDR2 as YFSETQ. The DNA for the CDR3 is TGCGCCAGCAGAAATGGTCCTGGGCCTCCGGGCAATCAGCCCCAGCATTTT. It codes for CASRNGPGPPGNQPQHF.